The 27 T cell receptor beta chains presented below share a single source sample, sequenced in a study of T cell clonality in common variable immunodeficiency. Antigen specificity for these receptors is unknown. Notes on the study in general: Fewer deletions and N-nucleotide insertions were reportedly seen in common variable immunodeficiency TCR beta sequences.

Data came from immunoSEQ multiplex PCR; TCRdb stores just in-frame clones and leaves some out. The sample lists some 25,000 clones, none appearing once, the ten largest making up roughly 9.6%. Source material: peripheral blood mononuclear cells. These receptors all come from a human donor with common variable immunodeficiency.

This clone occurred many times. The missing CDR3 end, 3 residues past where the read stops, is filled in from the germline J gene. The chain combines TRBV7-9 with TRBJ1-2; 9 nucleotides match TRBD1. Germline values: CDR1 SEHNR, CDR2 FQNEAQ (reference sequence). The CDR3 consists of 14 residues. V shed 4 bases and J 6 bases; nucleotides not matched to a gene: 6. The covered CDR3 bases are TGTGCCAGCAGCTCGGGACAGGGAATAAATGGC. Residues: CASSSGQGING. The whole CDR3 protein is CASSSGQGINGYTF.

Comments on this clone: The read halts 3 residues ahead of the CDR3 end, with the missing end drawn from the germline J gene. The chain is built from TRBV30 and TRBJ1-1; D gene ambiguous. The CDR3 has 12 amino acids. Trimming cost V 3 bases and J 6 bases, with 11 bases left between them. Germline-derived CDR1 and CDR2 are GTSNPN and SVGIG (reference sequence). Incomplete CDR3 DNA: TGTGCCTGGAGGAGAGGGTCCGCTGAA. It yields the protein CAWRRGSAE. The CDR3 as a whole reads CAWRRGSAEAFF.

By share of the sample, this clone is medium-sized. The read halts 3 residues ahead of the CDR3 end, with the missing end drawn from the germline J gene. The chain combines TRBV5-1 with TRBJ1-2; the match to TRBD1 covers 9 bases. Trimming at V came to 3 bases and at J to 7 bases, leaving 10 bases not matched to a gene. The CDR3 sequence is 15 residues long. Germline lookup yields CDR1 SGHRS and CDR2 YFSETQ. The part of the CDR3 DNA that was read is TGCGCCAGCAGCTCGTCACAGGGGGCGACGGGTGGC. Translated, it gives CASSSSQGATGG. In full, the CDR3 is CASSSSQGATGGYTF.

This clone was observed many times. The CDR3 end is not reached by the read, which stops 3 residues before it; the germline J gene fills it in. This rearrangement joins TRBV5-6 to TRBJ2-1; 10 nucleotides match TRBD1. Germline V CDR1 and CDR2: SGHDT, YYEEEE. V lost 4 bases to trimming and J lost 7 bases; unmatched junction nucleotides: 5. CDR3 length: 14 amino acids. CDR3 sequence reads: CASSRRQGANEQFF. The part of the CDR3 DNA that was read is TGTGCCAGCAGCCGGAGACAGGGGGCGAATGAG.

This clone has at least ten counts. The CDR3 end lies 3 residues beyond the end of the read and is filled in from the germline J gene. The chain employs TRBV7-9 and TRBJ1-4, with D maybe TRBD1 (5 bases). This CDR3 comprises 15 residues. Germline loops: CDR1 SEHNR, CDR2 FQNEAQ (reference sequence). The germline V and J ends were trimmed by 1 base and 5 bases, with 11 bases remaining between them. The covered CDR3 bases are TGTGCCAGCAGCTTAGGTGACAGTCCCAATGAAAAA. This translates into CASSLGDSPNEK. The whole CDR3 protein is CASSLGDSPNEKLFF.

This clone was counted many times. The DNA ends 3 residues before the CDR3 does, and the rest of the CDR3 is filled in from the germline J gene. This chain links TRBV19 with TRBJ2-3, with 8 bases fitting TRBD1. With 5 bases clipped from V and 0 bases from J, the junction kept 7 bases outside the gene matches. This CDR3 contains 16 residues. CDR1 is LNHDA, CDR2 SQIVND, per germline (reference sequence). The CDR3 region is CASSPRTGTSTDTQYF. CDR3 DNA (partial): TGTGCCAGTAGTCCCCGGACAGGGACTAGCACAGATACG.

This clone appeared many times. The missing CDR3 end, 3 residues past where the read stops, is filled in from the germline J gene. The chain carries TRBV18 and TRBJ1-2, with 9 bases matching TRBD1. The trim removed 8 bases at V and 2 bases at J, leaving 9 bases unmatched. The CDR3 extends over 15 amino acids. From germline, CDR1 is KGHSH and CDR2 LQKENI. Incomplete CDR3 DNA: TGTGCCAGCACGATTACCGGGACAGGGAACTATGGC. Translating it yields CASTITGTGNYG. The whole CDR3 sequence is CASTITGTGNYGYTF.

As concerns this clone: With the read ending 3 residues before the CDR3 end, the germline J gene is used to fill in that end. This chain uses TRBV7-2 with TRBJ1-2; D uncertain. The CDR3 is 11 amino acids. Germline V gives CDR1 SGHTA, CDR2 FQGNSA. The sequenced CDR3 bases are TGTGCCAGCAGCTTAGGGGCAGGC. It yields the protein CASSLGAG. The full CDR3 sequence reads CASSLGAGYTF.

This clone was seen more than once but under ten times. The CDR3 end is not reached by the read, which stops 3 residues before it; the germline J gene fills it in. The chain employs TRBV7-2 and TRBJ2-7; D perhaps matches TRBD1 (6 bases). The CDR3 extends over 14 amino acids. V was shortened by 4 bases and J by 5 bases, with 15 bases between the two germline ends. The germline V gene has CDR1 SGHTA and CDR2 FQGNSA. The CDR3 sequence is CASSSLDRPNEQYF. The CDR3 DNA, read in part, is TGTGCCAGCAGCTCTTTGGACAGACCAAACGAG.

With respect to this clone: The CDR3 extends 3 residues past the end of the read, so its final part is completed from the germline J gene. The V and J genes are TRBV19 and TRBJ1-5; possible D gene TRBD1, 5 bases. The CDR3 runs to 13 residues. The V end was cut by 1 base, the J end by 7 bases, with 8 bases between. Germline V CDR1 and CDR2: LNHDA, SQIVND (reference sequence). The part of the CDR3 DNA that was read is TGTGCCAGTAGTATAGCGGGGGGACAGCCC. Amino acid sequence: CASSIAGGQP. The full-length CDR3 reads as CASSIAGGQPQHF.

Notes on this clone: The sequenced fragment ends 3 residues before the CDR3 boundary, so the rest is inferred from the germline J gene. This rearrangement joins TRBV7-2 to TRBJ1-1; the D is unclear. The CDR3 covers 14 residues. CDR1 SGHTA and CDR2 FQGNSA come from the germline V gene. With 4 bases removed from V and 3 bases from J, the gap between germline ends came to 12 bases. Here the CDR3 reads CASSSNAQDTEAFF. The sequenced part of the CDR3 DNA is TGTGCCAGCAGCTCCAACGCCCAGGACACTGAA.

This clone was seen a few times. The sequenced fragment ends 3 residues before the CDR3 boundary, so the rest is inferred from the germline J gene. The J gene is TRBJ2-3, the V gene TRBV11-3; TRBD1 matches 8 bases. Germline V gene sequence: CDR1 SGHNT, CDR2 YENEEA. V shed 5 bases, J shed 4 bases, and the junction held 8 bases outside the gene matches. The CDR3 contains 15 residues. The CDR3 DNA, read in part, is TGTGCCAGCAGCGCCCAGGGGGCTAGCCCAGATACG. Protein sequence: CASSAQGASPDT. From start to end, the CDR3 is CASSAQGASPDTQYF. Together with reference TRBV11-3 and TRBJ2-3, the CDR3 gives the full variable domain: EAGVVQSPRYKIIEKKQPVAFWCNPISGHNTLYWYLQNLGQGPELLIRYENEEAVDDSQLPKDRFSAERLKGVDSTLKIQPAELGDSAVYLCASSAQGASPDTQYFGPGTRLTVL.

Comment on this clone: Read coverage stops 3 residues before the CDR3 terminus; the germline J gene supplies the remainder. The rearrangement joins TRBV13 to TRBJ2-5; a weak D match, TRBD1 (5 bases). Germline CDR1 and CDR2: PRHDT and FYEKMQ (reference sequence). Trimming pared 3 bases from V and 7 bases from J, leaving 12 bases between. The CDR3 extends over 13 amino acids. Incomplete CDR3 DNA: TGTGCCAGCAGCTTGACGCTTGGGGCGACC. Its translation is CASSLTLGAT. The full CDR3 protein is CASSLTLGATQYF.

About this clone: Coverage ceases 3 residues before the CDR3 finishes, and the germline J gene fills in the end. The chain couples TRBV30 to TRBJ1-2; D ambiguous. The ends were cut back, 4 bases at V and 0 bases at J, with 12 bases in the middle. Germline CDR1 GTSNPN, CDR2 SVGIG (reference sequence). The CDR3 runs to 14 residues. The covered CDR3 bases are TGTGCCTGGACTAAACCAGGAGCTAACTATGGC. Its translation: CAWTKPGANYG. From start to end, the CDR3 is CAWTKPGANYGYTF.

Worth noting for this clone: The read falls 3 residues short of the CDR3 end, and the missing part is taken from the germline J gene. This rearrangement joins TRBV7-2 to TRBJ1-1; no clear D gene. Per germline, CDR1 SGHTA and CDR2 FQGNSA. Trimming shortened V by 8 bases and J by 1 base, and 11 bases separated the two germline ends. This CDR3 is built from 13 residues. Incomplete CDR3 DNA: TGTGCCAGCGCCTCTACGTGGAACACTGAA. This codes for CASASTWNTE. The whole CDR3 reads CASASTWNTEAFF.

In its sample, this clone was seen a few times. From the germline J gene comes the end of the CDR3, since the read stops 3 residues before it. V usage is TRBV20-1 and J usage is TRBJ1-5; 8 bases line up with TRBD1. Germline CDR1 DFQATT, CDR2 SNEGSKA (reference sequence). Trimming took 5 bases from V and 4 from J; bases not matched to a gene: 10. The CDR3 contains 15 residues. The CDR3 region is CSAAGSRQGNQPQHF. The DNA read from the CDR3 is TGCAGTGCTGCTGGATCGAGACAGGGGAATCAGCCC.

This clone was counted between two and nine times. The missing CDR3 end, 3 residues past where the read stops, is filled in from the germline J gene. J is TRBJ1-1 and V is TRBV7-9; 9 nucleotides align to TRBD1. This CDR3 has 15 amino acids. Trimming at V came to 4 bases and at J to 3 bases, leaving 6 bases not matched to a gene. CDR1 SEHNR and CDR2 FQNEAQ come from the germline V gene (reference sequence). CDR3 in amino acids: CASSSQGQGYTEAFF. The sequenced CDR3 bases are TGTGCCAGCAGCTCCCAGGGACAGGGATACACTGAA.

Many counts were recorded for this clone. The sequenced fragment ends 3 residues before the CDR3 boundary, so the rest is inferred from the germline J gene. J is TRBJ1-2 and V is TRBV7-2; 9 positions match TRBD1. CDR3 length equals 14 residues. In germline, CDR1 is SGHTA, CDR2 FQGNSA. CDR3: CASSYLQGAGGYTF. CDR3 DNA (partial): TGTGCCAGCAGCTACCTACAGGGGGCCGGAGGC.

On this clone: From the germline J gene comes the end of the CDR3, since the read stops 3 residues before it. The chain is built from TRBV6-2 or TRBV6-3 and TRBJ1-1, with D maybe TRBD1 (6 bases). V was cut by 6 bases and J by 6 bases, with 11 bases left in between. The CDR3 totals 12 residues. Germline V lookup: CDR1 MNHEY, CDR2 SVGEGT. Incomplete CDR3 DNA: TGTGCCAGCAGGAAACAGGGTTCTGAA. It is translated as CASRKQGSE. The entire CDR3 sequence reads CASRKQGSEAFF.

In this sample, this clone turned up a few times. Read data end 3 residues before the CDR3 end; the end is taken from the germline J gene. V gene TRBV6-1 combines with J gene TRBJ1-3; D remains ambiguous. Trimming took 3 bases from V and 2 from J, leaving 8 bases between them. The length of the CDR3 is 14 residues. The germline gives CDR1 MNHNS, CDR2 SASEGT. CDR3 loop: CASSDGSTGNTIYF. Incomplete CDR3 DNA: TGTGCCAGCAGTGATGGCAGTACTGGAAACACC.

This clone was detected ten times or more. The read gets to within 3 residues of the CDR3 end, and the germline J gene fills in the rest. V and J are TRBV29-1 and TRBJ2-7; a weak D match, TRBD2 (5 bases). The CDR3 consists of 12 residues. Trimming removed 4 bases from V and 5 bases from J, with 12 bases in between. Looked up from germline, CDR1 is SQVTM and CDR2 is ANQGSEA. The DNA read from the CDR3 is TGCAGCGTTGTGTCCGGGGTCCACGAG. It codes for CSVVSGVHE. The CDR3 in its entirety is CSVVSGVHEQYF.

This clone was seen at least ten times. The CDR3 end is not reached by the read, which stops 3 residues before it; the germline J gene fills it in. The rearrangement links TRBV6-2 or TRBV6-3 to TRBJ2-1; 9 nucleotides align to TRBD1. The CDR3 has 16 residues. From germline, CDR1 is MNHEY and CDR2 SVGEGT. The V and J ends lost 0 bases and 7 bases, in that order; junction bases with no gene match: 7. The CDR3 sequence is CASSYSIWDRENEQFF. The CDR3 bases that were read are TGTGCCAGCAGTTACTCGATTTGGGACAGGGAGAATGAG.

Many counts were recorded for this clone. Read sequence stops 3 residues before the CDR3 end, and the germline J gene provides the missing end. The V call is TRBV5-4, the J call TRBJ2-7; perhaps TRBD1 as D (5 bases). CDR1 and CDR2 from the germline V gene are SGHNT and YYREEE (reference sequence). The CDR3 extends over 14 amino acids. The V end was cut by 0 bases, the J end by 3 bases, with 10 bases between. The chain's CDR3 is CASSLDQTGYEQYF. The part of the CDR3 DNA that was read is TGTGCCAGCAGCTTGGATCAAACAGGCTACGAG.

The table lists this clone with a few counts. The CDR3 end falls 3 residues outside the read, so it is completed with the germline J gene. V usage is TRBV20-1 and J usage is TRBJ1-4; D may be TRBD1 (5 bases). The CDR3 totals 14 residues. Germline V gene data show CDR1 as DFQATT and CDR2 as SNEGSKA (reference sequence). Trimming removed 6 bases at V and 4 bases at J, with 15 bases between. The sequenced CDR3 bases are TGCAGTGCCCACTCGGACATGGGTAATGAAAAA. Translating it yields CSAHSDMGNEK. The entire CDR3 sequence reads CSAHSDMGNEKLFF.

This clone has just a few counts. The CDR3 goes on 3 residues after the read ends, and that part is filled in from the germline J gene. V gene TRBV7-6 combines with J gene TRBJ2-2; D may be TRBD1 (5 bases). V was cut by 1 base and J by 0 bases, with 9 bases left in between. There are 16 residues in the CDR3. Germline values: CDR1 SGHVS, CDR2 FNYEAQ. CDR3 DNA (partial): TGTGCCAGCAGCTTAGAAGGGGCGGCGAACACCGGGGAG. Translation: CASSLEGAANTGE. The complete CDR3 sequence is CASSLEGAANTGELFF.

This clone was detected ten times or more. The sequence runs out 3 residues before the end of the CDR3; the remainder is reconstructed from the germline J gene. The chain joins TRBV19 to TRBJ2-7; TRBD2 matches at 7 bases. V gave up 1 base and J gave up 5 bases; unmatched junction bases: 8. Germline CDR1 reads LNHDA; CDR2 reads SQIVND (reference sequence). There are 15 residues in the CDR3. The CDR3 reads CASSIGTRNIHEQYF. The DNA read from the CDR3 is TGTGCCAGTAGTATAGGGACTAGAAATATCCACGAG.

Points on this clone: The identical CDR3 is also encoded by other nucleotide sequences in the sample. The sequenced CDR3 bases are TGTGCCAGCAGTGAGGAAGTAGCGGGGCTCGGCGAG. It specifies CASSEEVAGLGE. The full CDR3 is CASSEEVAGLGEQYF. This rearrangement joins TRBV2 to TRBJ2-7, with 8 bases aligning to TRBD2. From the germline J gene comes the end of the CDR3, since the read stops 3 residues before it. The CDR3 runs 15 residues. Trimming at V came to 3 bases and at J to 6 bases, leaving 10 bases not matched to a gene. Looked up from germline, CDR1 is SNHLY and CDR2 is FYNNEI.